This T cell receptor (beta chain) appears in the sequencing data of a study of blood T cell repertoires in COVID-19. For the study at large: COVID-19 samples from acute and convalescent phases originated in the United States, Italy and Spain. Sources were T cells, B-cell-depleted T cells, or PBMCs; the material itself was cDNA or gDNA.

Authors' processing steps: The authors estimated nucleated cell counts from reference gene primer amplification. The assay was immunoSEQ multiplex PCR, and TCRdb's table has in-frame clones only and misses some. V and J calls and clone size are copied from that table; D and trimming were computed from the DNA. This table has tens of thousands of clones, over 60% appearing once. The germline CDR1 and CDR2 sequences are SGHAT and FQNNGV. J lost 0 bases, V lost 1 base, and 5 bases had no gene match. The length of the CDR3 is 16 residues. Seattle patient enrollment occurred during active infection, with longitudinal follow-up thereafter.

The sequence was obtained from a man younger than 40 with COVID-19, enrolled during active disease. Sequenced material: peripheral blood. V is TRBV11-2 and J is TRBJ1-1; 7 bases are shared with TRBD1. The CDR3 nucleotides are TGTGCCAGCAGCTTAGGTTGGACAGGACTGAACACTGAAGCTTTCTTT. Its protein product is CASSLGWTGLNTEAFF. The complete variable domain, with remaining parts taken from reference TRBV11-2 and TRBJ1-1, reads EAGVAQSPRYKIIEKRQSVAFWCNPISGHATLYWYQQILGQGPKLLIQFQNNGVVDDSQLPKDRFSAERLKGVDSTLKIQPAKLEDSAVYLCASSLGWTGLNTEAFFGQGTRLTVV.